Listed below are T cell receptor beta chains from one sample, sequenced in a study of cytomegalovirus exposure and HLA in healthy donors. The table came from immunoSEQ multiplex PCR; TCRdb's copy has only in-frame clones and leaves some out. Of about 110,000 clones in the sample, around 64% are singletons; the top ten hold about 9%. Source material: PBMCs. All receptors come from a man younger than 45 in good health and CMV-seropositive. CDR3s include the opening cysteine and the closing phenylalanine or tryptophan. The D gene is left open where the match is weak. A clone size is listed for some rows: how often the clone was seen (once, few, many), or a class if it is expanded.

V	D	size	J	CDR3	DNA
TRBV19	TRBD1	.	TRBJ1-5	CASSSLDRDNQPQHF	TGTGCCAGTAGTTCGCTGGACAGGGACAATCAGCCCCAGCATTTT
TRBV7-3	.	.	TRBJ2-1	CASSLAGNSYNEQFF	TGTGCCAGCAGCTTAGCGGGAAACTCCTACAATGAGCAGTTCTTC
TRBV15	TRBD1	.	TRBJ1-1	CATTDGGTGLNTEAFF	TGTGCCACCACCGACGGGGGGACAGGGCTTAACACTGAAGCTTTCTTT
TRBV6-5	.	once	TRBJ1-2	CASSYSDTSGYGYTF	TGTGCCAGCAGTTACTCGGACACGTCAGGCTATGGCTACACCTTC
TRBV9	TRBD2	.	TRBJ2-1	CASSVEPTSGRRVGNEQFF	TGTGCCAGCAGCGTAGAGCCGACTAGCGGGAGGCGTGTGGGCAATGAGCAGTTCTTC
TRBV5-1	.	few	TRBJ2-3	CASSLGAAGGTDTQYF	TGCGCCAGCAGCTTGGGGGCAGCCGGTGGGACAGATACGCAGTATTTT
TRBV9	.	.	TRBJ2-3	CASSVGGHEDTQYF	TGTGCCAGCAGCGTAGGGGGACATGAAGATACGCAGTATTTT
TRBV7-8	.	.	TRBJ2-2	CASSPPQGSNTGELFF	TGTGCCAGCAGCCCCCCACAGGGCTCGAACACCGGGGAGCTGTTTTTT
TRBV5-1	.	few	TRBJ2-2	CASSYNSNANTGELFF	TGCGCCAGCAGCTACAACAGCAACGCGAACACCGGGGAGCTGTTTTTT
TRBV9	.	.	TRBJ1-2	CASTPVFLSSFNYGYTF	TGTGCCAGCACCCCCGTGTTTTTGTCGTCTTTTAACTATGGCTACACCTTC
TRBV18	TRBD2	.	TRBJ2-5	CASSPRSLAGGISKTQYF	TGTGCCAGCTCACCACGATCACTAGCGGGGGGTATCTCGAAGACCCAGTACTTC
TRBV2	.	.	TRBJ1-6	CASKQANSPLHF	TGTGCCAGCAAACAGGCTAATTCACCCCTCCACTTT
TRBV25-1	TRBD1	.	TRBJ1-4	CASSRTGEGEKLFF	TGTGCCAGCAGCCGGACAGGGGAAGGTGAAAAACTGTTTTTT
TRBV15	TRBD1	.	TRBJ2-1	CATSSAGGDEQFF	TGTGCCACCAGCAGTGCAGGGGGTGATGAGCAGTTCTTC
TRBV10-2	TRBD2	.	TRBJ2-7	CASNFGGGEQYF	TGCGCCAGTAATTTCGGGGGGGGCGAGCAGTACTTC
TRBV9	.	.	TRBJ2-1	CASSHRAERAPYNEQFF	TGTGCCAGCAGCCATCGGGCAGAGCGGGCCCCCTACAATGAGCAGTTCTTC
TRBV19	TRBD1	.	TRBJ1-2	CASSQQGQLGYTF	TGTGCCAGTAGTCAGCAGGGACAGCTTGGCTACACCTTC
TRBV27	TRBD2	.	TRBJ2-1	CASSLTSGRVYNEQFF	TGTGCCAGCAGCCTCACTAGCGGGAGAGTCTACAATGAGCAGTTCTTC
TRBV7-2	.	.	TRBJ1-1	CASSLSATNTEAFF	TGTGCCAGCAGCTTATCAGCGACGAACACTGAAGCTTTCTTT
TRBV29-1	TRBD1	.	TRBJ1-2	CSVEDLDRGGYTF	TGCAGCGTTGAAGACTTGGACAGGGGGGGCTACACCTTC
TRBV10-3	TRBD1	.	TRBJ2-5	CAISNRGQETQYF	TGTGCCATCAGTAACAGGGGACAAGAGACCCAGTACTTC
TRBV7-9	.	.	TRBJ1-2	CASSLGVDPGDYGYTF	TGTGCCAGCAGCTTAGGGGTTGATCCAGGGGACTATGGCTACACCTTC
TRBV19	TRBD1	.	TRBJ2-7	CASRDLAGGYEQYF	TGTGCCAGTAGAGACCTGGCAGGGGGCTACGAGCAGTACTTC
TRBV11-2	.	.	TRBJ1-6	CASSLVSSYNSPLHF	TGTGCCAGCAGCTTAGTGAGCTCCTATAATTCACCCCTCCACTTT
TRBV7-9	TRBD1	.	TRBJ1-1	CASSLGQWGRGRGNTEAFF	TGTGCCAGCAGCTTAGGTCAATGGGGCAGGGGGCGCGGAAACACTGAAGCTTTCTTT
TRBV27	TRBD2	few	TRBJ2-3	CASSPPGLAGVEAPTDTQYF	TGTGCCAGCAGTCCTCCGGGACTAGCGGGAGTTGAGGCCCCCACAGATACGCAGTATTTT
TRBV7-9	TRBD1	.	TRBJ1-1	CASSPRGRMATEAFF	TGTGCCAGCAGCCCCAGGGGGAGGATGGCCACTGAAGCTTTCTTT
TRBV5-1	.	.	TRBJ2-7	CASSLGDNYEQYF	TGCGCCAGCAGCTTGGGGGACAACTACGAGCAGTACTTC
TRBV4-1	.	.	TRBJ1-1	CASELDRNTEAFF	TGCGCCAGCGAACTGGACAGAAACACTGAAGCTTTCTTT
TRBV4-2	TRBD1	.	TRBJ2-1	CASTPTGGGNEQFF	TGTGCCAGCACCCCGACAGGGGGCGGCAATGAGCAGTTCTTC
TRBV10-3	TRBD1	.	TRBJ1-2	CAITPAGGTGYTF	TGTGCCATCACCCCGGCAGGGGGCACTGGCTACACCTTC
TRBV7-8	TRBD1	.	TRBJ2-2	CASSRGRTGMAGELFF	TGTGCCAGCAGCAGGGGGAGGACAGGGATGGCCGGGGAGCTGTTTTTT
TRBV6-5	.	.	TRBJ2-3	CASSYARDNTDTQYF	TGTGCCAGCAGTTACGCCCGGGACAACACAGATACGCAGTATTTT
TRBV4-1	TRBD1	.	TRBJ2-3	CASSQEGGQLIDTQYF	TGCGCCAGCAGCCAAGAAGGGGGACAGCTCATCGATACGCAGTATTTT
TRBV28	.	.	TRBJ2-6	CASSILGGARGANVLTF	TGTGCCAGCAGTATACTGGGGGGGGCGCGTGGGGCCAACGTCCTGACTTTC
TRBV12-5	TRBD1	once	TRBJ1-1	CASGLAIQGGTEAFF	TGTGCTAGTGGTTTGGCAATACAGGGGGGCACTGAAGCTTTCTTT
TRBV11-3	.	.	TRBJ2-3	CASSLIGGSTDTQYF	TGTGCCAGCAGCTTAATCGGGGGTAGCACAGATACGCAGTATTTT
TRBV10-1	TRBD2	.	TRBJ2-3	CASRAQTSGEPWAQYF	TGCGCCAGCAGGGCACAGACTAGCGGGGAGCCTTGGGCCCAGTATTTT
TRBV9	.	.	TRBJ2-5	CASSVATQETQYF	TGTGCCAGCAGCGTAGCTACCCAAGAGACCCAGTACTTC
TRBV5-6	TRBD1	few	TRBJ1-2	CASSSNTGDYGYTF	TGTGCCAGCAGCTCAAATACAGGGGACTATGGCTACACCTTC
TRBV11-2	TRBD2	.	TRBJ2-3	CASSLVARLANDTQYF	TGTGCCAGCAGCTTAGTCGCGCGACTAGCGAATGATACGCAGTATTTT
TRBV5-1	.	.	TRBJ2-4	CASSPTAIAKNIQYF	TGCGCCAGCAGCCCGACAGCTATAGCCAAAAACATTCAGTACTTC
TRBV6-5	.	.	TRBJ1-1	CASRDGGTEAFF	TGTGCCAGCCGAGACGGCGGTACTGAAGCTTTCTTT
TRBV6-1	.	.	TRBJ2-1	CASTLPGIVNEQFF	TGTGCCAGCACCCTACCCGGGATTGTGAATGAGCAGTTCTTC
TRBV11-2	.	.	TRBJ2-5	CASSFFGIRGRQETQYF	TGTGCCAGCAGCTTCTTCGGGATTCGGGGTAGGCAAGAGACCCAGTACTTC
TRBV11-3	TRBD2	.	TRBJ2-3	CASSVTSGGAQDPDTQYF	TGTGCCAGCAGCGTTACTAGCGGGGGGGCCCAAGACCCAGATACGCAGTATTTT
TRBV5-1	.	.	TRBJ2-6	CASSLENNPSGANVLTF	TGCGCCAGCAGCTTGGAAAACAACCCCTCTGGGGCCAACGTCCTGACTTTC
TRBV7-2	TRBD2	.	TRBJ2-3	CASSLWTSGILDTQYF	TGTGCCAGCAGCCTTTGGACTAGCGGGATTTTGGATACGCAGTATTTT
TRBV5-6	.	.	TRBJ2-1	CASSLEGGEFF	TGTGCCAGCAGCTTGGAGGGGGGGGAGTTCTTC
TRBV7-3	.	.	TRBJ1-2	CASSLTMGPYTF	TGTGCCAGCAGCTTAACGATGGGCCCCTACACCTTC
TRBV25-1	.	.	TRBJ1-5	CASSASDNQPQHF	TGTGCCAGCAGTGCTAGTGACAATCAGCCCCAGCATTTT
TRBV4-1	TRBD2	.	TRBJ2-3	CASSQAERGGGNTDTQYF	TGCGCCAGCAGCCAAGCAGAAAGGGGCGGGGGAAACACAGATACGCAGTATTTT
TRBV5-6	.	few	TRBJ2-7	CASSENSYEQYF	TGTGCCAGCAGCGAGAACTCCTACGAGCAGTACTTC
TRBV6-6	.	.	TRBJ1-5	CASSPTTGSNQPQHF	TGTGCCAGCAGCCCGACAACAGGCTCCAATCAGCCCCAGCATTTT
TRBV27	.	.	TRBJ1-3	CASSLGGGPSSGNTIYF	TGTGCCAGCAGTTTAGGCGGGGGCCCGAGCTCTGGAAACACCATATATTTT
TRBV4-1	.	.	TRBJ1-5	CASSLSGRLSNQPQHF	TGCGCCAGCAGCCTCTCGGGGAGGCTTAGCAATCAGCCCCAGCATTTT
TRBV7-8	.	.	TRBJ2-1	CASSLETRGVARNEQFF	TGTGCCAGCAGCTTAGAGACCAGGGGGGTAGCCCGCAATGAGCAGTTCTTC
TRBV14	TRBD1	.	TRBJ1-6	CASSPRTPNRGLLSPLHF	TGTGCCAGCAGCCCTAGGACTCCTAACAGGGGACTCCTTTCACCCCTCCACTTT
TRBV11-3	.	.	TRBJ1-2	CASSLRGSSLSNYGYTF	TGTGCCAGCAGCCTCCGCGGCAGTAGCCTCTCCAACTATGGCTACACCTTC